This T cell receptor (beta chain) comes out of a study of T cell repertoires in cytomegalovirus infection. Background on the study: CMV infection and matching HLA type were both indicated by public TCR beta signatures.

CDR3 length: 15 amino acids. Germline V gene lookup returns CDR1 SGHVS and CDR2 FNYEAQ. J was trimmed by 5 bases and V by 5 bases; bases with no gene match: 3. MiXCR was run by TCRdb on the reads, yielding one entry per CDR3 protein. Counted here are 400,000 to 600,000 distinct CDR3 sequences, approximately 40% occurring once; the ten biggest clones make up around 45%. This clonotype was detected only a few times. Its antigen is as yet unknown. Study-level results: What dominated the ex vivo response were HLA-C-restricted CMV-specific TCR beta clonotypes. The cumulative frequency of public TCR beta families identified carriers of CMV plus the relevant HLA.

The sequencing used cultured PBMCs, collected from culture after CMV antigen stimulation. The sequence was collected from a human donor in good health (CMV status not recorded). Some clones in this sample may be carry-over from other donors' samples. This rearrangement joins TRBV7-6 to TRBJ2-1; 13 bases agree with TRBD2. DNA for the CDR3: TGTGCCAGCAGCCAGGGGACTAGCGGGAACAATGAGCAGTTCTTC. Protein product: CASSQGTSGNNEQFF.